The clone carrying this TCR beta chain was counted a few times. Its antigen remains unknown. These data come from a study of graft-versus-host responses after intestinal transplantation. Study-wide findings and caveats: GvH clones surfaced in recipient marrow, some emerging earlier in ileum or blood. After transplant, early declines in HvG clones were associated with peak levels of circulating GvH clones.

The table came from immunoSEQ multiplex PCR; TCRdb's copy has only in-frame clones and leaves some out. Of 7,500 to 10,000 clones in the sample, approximately 72% were seen once. Graft-derived tissue was subjected to processing to liberate intraepithelial and lamina propria lymphocytes. The CDR3 has 14 amino acids. Germline V CDR1 and CDR2: GTSNPN, SVGIG (reference sequence). The V end lost 0 bases, the J end lost 5 bases, and 12 bases lay between the germline ends. This clonotype originated in a human patient who received an intestinal transplant, so some T cells may come from the graft donor. J is TRBJ2-3 and V is TRBV30; perhaps TRBD1 as D (5 bases). This specimen was ileum tissue, taken less than 550 days after intestinal transplant. This chain's CDR3 is CAWSVGVVRDTQYF. CDR3 coding DNA: TGTGCCTGGAGTGTAGGGGTTGTCCGAGATACGCAGTATTTT.